A single sample is the source of the 31 T cell receptor beta chains below, sequenced in a study of cytomegalovirus exposure and HLA in healthy donors. The PCR employed 60 Vbeta primers together with 13 Jbeta primers. Assay used: immunoSEQ multiplex PCR; TCRdb lists only in-frame clones, some missing. The sample yields about 170,000 clones, 73% seen once. Material: PBMCs. These receptors were collected from a woman younger than 35 in good health and CMV-seropositive.

The CDR3 nucleotides are TGTGCCAGCAGTTTAAGGACAGGCTTAGGAAACACCATATATTTT. It specifies CASSLRTGLGNTIYF. This chain uses TRBV28 with TRBJ1-3; 7 bases are a match to TRBD1. This CDR3 comprises 15 residues. V was pared by 2 bases and J by 4 bases, with 5 bases of the junction left unmatched. Germline CDR1 MDHEN, CDR2 SYDVKM.

The genes are TRBV12-5 and TRBJ2-5, with a weak D call TRBD2 (5 bases). The CDR3 is 11 amino acids. V was trimmed by 7 bases and J by 6 bases, leaving 9 bases between them. In germline, CDR1 is LGHNT, CDR2 FRNRAP. The CDR3 sequence: CASARGKTQYF. CDR3 sequence (DNA): TGTGCTAGTGCCAGAGGGAAGACCCAGTACTTC.

This sequence joins TRBV12-5 and TRBJ2-7, with TRBD1 matching over 9 bases. V lost 6 bases, J lost 5 bases, and 8 bases stayed unmatched. Germline CDR1 reads LGHNT; CDR2 reads FRNRAP. The length of the CDR3 is 14 residues. CDR3 coding DNA: TGTGCTAGTGGCCGGGACAGGGCGGACGACGAGCAGTACTTC. Its protein product is CASGRDRADDEQYF.

This clone was seen only once. The V gene is TRBV5-5, the J gene TRBJ1-1; a possible D gene is TRBD1 (6 bases). This CDR3 has 14 residues. Trimming stripped 4 bases from V and 4 bases from J, with 14 bases between. Germline CDR1 is SGHKS and CDR2 is YYEKEE (reference sequence). CDR3 residues: CASSRTQGSTEAFF. DNA of the CDR3: TGTGCCAGCAGCCGGACACAGGGAAGCACTGAAGCTTTCTTT.

The genes are TRBV7-9 and TRBJ2-2; possibly TRBD2 for D (5 bases). The length of the CDR3 is 14 residues. Trimming stripped 3 bases from V and 4 bases from J, with 9 bases between. CDR1 SEHNR and CDR2 FQNEAQ come from the germline V gene (reference sequence). The CDR3, as DNA: TGTGCCAGCAGCTTCTCCGCGGGCACCGGGGAGCTGTTTTTT. It is translated as CASSFSAGTGELFF.

The chain is built from TRBV27 and TRBJ2-5, with 10 bases identical to TRBD1. The tail of the sequence fits TRBJ2-7 better, so the J call may be wrong. The CDR3 extends over 16 amino acids. Germline V gives CDR1 MNHEY, CDR2 SMNVEV (reference sequence). The DNA of the CDR3 is TGTGCCAGCAGTTTAGGTTCTGGGACAGGGGCGTCCGAGCAGTACTTC. This sequence encodes CASSLGSGTGASEQYF.

This chain joins TRBV7-9 and TRBJ2-5, with D possibly being TRBD1 (5 bases). CDR3 length: 15 amino acids. V shed 5 bases and J shed 10 bases, with 23 bases lying between them. Germline CDR1 reads SEHNR; CDR2 reads FQNEAQ (reference sequence). DNA for the CDR3: TGTGCCAGCAGCCAAACCAACTCGCCAGGGTCGGACCAGTACTTC. This sequence encodes CASSQTNSPGSDQYF. The full variable domain, rest sourced from reference TRBV7-9 and TRBJ2-5, is DTGVSQNPRHKITKRGQNVTFRCDPISEHNRLYWYRQTLGQGPEFLTYFQNEAQLEKSRLLSDRFSAERPKGSFSTLEIQRTEQGDSAMYLCASSQTNSPGSDQYFGPGTRLLVL.

The chain links TRBV4-3 to TRBJ1-2, with 9 bases identical to TRBD1. Trimming cost V 1 base and J 3 bases; bases outside gene matches: 3. The CDR3 has 15 amino acids. Germline V gene data show CDR1 as LGHNA and CDR2 as YSLEER. CDR3 nucleotides: TGCGCCAGCAGCCAAGCACAGGGGGCCTACTATGGCTACACCTTC. This translates into CASSQAQGAYYGYTF.

This CDR3 is CASSSGQKGETQYF. CDR3 sequence (DNA): TGTGCCAGCAGCTCCGGACAGAAGGGTGAGACCCAGTACTTC. This chain joins TRBV9 and TRBJ2-5; TRBD1 might be the D (6 bases). Between the trimmed V and J ends, which lost 4 bases and 5 bases, there was a span of 15 bases. The germline gives CDR1 SGDLS, CDR2 YYNGEE. The CDR3 length is 14 residues.

The V call is TRBV29-1, the J call TRBJ2-5; 14 bases fit TRBD2. This CDR3 is 14 amino acids long. The trim removed 7 bases at V and 4 bases at J, leaving 5 bases unmatched. Germline CDR1 is SQVTM and CDR2 is ANQGSEA. CDR3 loop: CSGETSGGAETQYF. The CDR3 bases are TGCAGCGGCGAGACTAGCGGGGGGGCAGAGACCCAGTACTTC. Full variable domain (outside the CDR3, taken from reference TRBV29-1 and TRBJ2-5): SAVISQKPSRDICQRGTSLTIQCQVDSQVTMMFWYRQQPGQSLTLIATANQGSEATYESGFVIDKFPISRPNLTFSTLTVSNMSPEDSSIYLCSGETSGGAETQYFGPGTRLLVL.

The sample holds a few counts of this clone. V usage is TRBV6-6 and J usage is TRBJ1-2; TRBD1 matches 10 bases. Unmatched junction bases numbered 2, after V lost 2 bases and J lost 5 bases. The CDR3 consists of 14 residues. The V gene's germline CDR1 is MNHNY and CDR2 SVGAGI (reference sequence). The CDR3 loop is CASSYDRGPYGYTF. As DNA, the CDR3 is TGTGCCAGCAGTTACGACAGGGGGCCATATGGCTACACCTTC.

V and J are TRBV5-4 and TRBJ2-7; tentative D call: TRBD2 (6 bases). The V and J ends lost 0 bases and 1 base respectively, with 14 bases between them. Per germline, CDR1 SGHNT and CDR2 YYREEE (reference sequence). This CDR3 spans 16 amino acids. The CDR3 here is CASSLAGVGPSYEQYF. The CDR3 region has the DNA TGTGCCAGCAGCTTGGCGGGGGTAGGACCTTCCTACGAGCAGTACTTC.

The chain employs TRBV2 and TRBJ1-5, with D unclear. Germline CDR1 and CDR2: SNHLY and FYNNEI. The V gene lost 4 bases and the J gene lost 4 bases, with 8 bases spanning the gap. The CDR3 covers 13 residues. CDR3: CASSVQKNQPQHF. The CDR3 region has the DNA TGTGCCAGCAGTGTCCAGAAGAATCAGCCCCAGCATTTT.

The genes are TRBV5-4 and TRBJ2-6; no clear D gene. V was cut by 6 bases and J by 0 bases, with 4 bases left in between. There are 13 residues in the CDR3. The germline V gene has CDR1 SGHNT and CDR2 YYREEE (reference sequence). The CDR3, as DNA: TGTGCCAGCACCTACTCTGGGGCCAACGTCCTGACTTTC. As protein: CASTYSGANVLTF.

Comments on this clone: This CDR3 is also generated by other DNA sequences in the sample. V is TRBV23-1 and J is TRBJ2-7; D unresolved. TRBV23-1 is designated an ORF whose function remains uncertain. V lost 0 bases to trimming and J lost 1 base, with 7 bases between them. The CDR3 is made up of 14 amino acids. The CDR3 region has the DNA TGCGCCAGCAGTCAATCGCGGCAGTCCTACGAGCAGTACTTC. This codes for CASSQSRQSYEQYF.

The J gene is TRBJ1-1, the V gene TRBV28; 7 positions match TRBD1. This CDR3 has 16 residues. Germline V gene data show CDR1 as MDHEN and CDR2 as SYDVKM. Trimming took 5 bases from V and 4 from J; bases not matched to a gene: 13. The CDR3 here is CASSGRGQGVSTEAFF. In DNA, the CDR3 is TGTGCCAGCAGTGGTCGAGGGCAGGGGGTGAGCACTGAAGCTTTCTTT.

The J gene is TRBJ2-3, the V gene TRBV7-9; tentative D call: TRBD1 (6 bases). Germline loops: CDR1 SEHNR, CDR2 FQNEAQ (reference sequence). The CDR3 covers 14 residues. The V end was cut by 4 bases, the J end by 4 bases, with 12 bases between. CDR3: CASSYIQGPDTQYF. The CDR3 nucleotides are TGTGCCAGCAGCTACATACAGGGTCCAGATACGCAGTATTTT.

This chain connects TRBV5-4 to TRBJ1-4; TRBD1 is a possible D gene (5 bases). There are 13 residues in the CDR3. Trimming left V 4 bases short and J 7 bases short, with 11 bases between. Germline V gives CDR1 SGHNT, CDR2 YYREEE (reference sequence). The CDR3 sequence: CASSHQGGEKLFF. The CDR3 nucleotides are TGTGCCAGCAGCCATCAGGGTGGTGAAAAACTGTTTTTT.

This clone was picked up a small number of times. This chain joins TRBV7-9 and TRBJ1-3; tentative D call: TRBD1 (5 bases). The CDR3 totals 15 residues. V lost 5 bases and J 0 bases, leaving 11 bases between the germline ends. Germline CDR1 SEHNR, CDR2 FQNEAQ (reference sequence). CDR3 nucleotides: TGTGCCAGCAGCCGGGACTTCGACTCTGGAAACACCATATATTTT. Translated: CASSRDFDSGNTIYF.

This clone was seen a single time. The gene calls are TRBV7-2 and TRBJ2-5; TRBD2 matches 7 bases. The end of the DNA is better explained by TRBJ2-7, so the J call may be wrong. The CDR3 runs to 13 residues. Germline lookup yields CDR1 SGHTA and CDR2 FQGNSA. The CDR3 protein is CASAQASGYEQYF. In DNA, the CDR3 is TGTGCCAGCGCCCAGGCTAGCGGCTACGAGCAGTACTTC.

This clone has a single count. The J gene is TRBJ1-1, the V gene TRBV9, with TRBD1 as a possible D gene (6 bases). The V and J ends lost 3 bases and 1 base respectively, with 13 bases between them. In germline, CDR1 is SGDLS, CDR2 YYNGEE. The CDR3 has 15 residues. The CDR3 is CASSAETGRNTEAFF. The CDR3 DNA reads TGTGCCAGCAGCGCAGAGACAGGCCGGAACACTGAAGCTTTCTTT.

This clone was observed a handful of times. This chain uses TRBV5-1 with TRBJ2-7, with TRBD2 matching over 10 bases. This CDR3 has 15 amino acids. With V trimmed by 3 bases and J by 6 bases, 9 bases remained unmatched. The germline gives CDR1 SGHRS, CDR2 YFSETQ. CDR3 DNA sequence: TGCGCCAGCAGCTCTAGCGGGGGCCCAGAGGGCGAGCAGTACTTC. It codes for CASSSSGGPEGEQYF.

The rearrangement joins TRBV2 to TRBJ1-3, with D perhaps TRBD1 (6 bases). The V and J ends lost 6 bases and 0 bases respectively, with 9 bases between them. There are 14 residues in the CDR3. Germline V gene lookup returns CDR1 SNHLY and CDR2 FYNNEI. CDR3 region: CASRGHLSGNTIYF. The DNA of the CDR3 is TGTGCCAGCAGGGGACACCTCTCTGGAAACACCATATATTTT.

This chain connects TRBV5-5 to TRBJ2-1; 7 bases line up with TRBD1. This CDR3 has 14 amino acids. Germline assignment: CDR1 SGHKS and CDR2 YYEKEE (reference sequence). J lost 6 bases, V lost 9 bases, and 12 bases had no gene match. CDR3 nucleotide sequence: TGTGCCACTTCTCAGGGGGTCCCCCTCAATGAGCAGTTCTTC. Translated, it gives CATSQGVPLNEQFF.

A word on this clone: Other nucleotide sequences in the sample specify the same CDR3. The rearrangement joins TRBV7-2 to TRBJ1-5; D is possibly TRBD1 (6 bases). The CDR3 is made up of 15 amino acids. Trimming took 3 bases from V and 0 from J, leaving 9 bases between them. CDR1 is SGHTA, CDR2 FQGNSA, per germline. The CDR3 spells CASSLYRDSNQPQHF. As DNA, the CDR3 is TGTGCCAGCAGCTTGTACAGGGATAGCAATCAGCCCCAGCATTTT. Drawing the rest from reference TRBV7-2 and TRBJ1-5, the complete variable domain is GAGVSQSPSNKVTEKGKDVELRCDPISGHTALYWYRQSLGQGLEFLIYFQGNSAPDKSGLPSDRFSAERTGGSVSTLTIQRTQQEDSAVYLCASSLYRDSNQPQHFGDGTRLSIL.

The genes are TRBV27 and TRBJ2-3, with 10 nucleotides matching TRBD2. Germline V CDR1 and CDR2: MNHEY, SMNVEV (reference sequence). Trimming removed 6 bases from V and 0 bases from J; junction bases left unmatched: 9. This CDR3 spans 17 amino acids. The CDR3 nucleotides read TGTGCCAGCAGCTCCAGAAGACTAGCGGGTAGCACAGATACGCAGTATTTT. This sequence encodes CASSSRRLAGSTDTQYF.

The chain couples TRBV2 to TRBJ1-2, with TRBD1 matching 8 bases. From germline, CDR1 is SNHLY and CDR2 FYNNEI. J was trimmed by 4 bases and V by 6 bases; bases with no gene match: 10. This CDR3 is built from 15 residues. Here the CDR3 reads CASSEPTGAVYGYTF. The DNA for the CDR3 is TGTGCCAGCAGCGAACCGACAGGGGCGGTCTATGGCTACACCTTC. The variable domain in full, with the rest retrieved from reference TRBV2 and TRBJ1-2, is EPEVTQTPSHQVTQMGQEVILRCVPISNHLYFYWYRQILGQKVEFLVSFYNNEISEKSEIFDDQFSVERPDGSNFTLKIRSTKLEDSAMYFCASSEPTGAVYGYTFGSGTRLTVV.

The rearrangement joins TRBV27 to TRBJ2-1; the match to TRBD1 covers 9 bases. J gave up 9 bases and V 7 bases, and 10 bases lay outside the gene matches. The CDR3 loop spans 14 amino acids. Looked up from germline, CDR1 is MNHEY and CDR2 is SMNVEV (reference sequence). This CDR3 is CASMWGTGTGEQFF. The DNA for the CDR3 is TGTGCCAGCATGTGGGGGACAGGGACGGGTGAGCAGTTCTTC.

This sequence joins TRBV2 and TRBJ1-2; tentative D call: TRBD1 (5 bases). This CDR3 comprises 14 residues. V was clipped by 5 bases and J by 4 bases, with 14 bases between them. Germline lookup yields CDR1 SNHLY and CDR2 FYNNEI. CDR3 sequence reads: CASSQGRDTYGYTF. In DNA, the CDR3 is TGTGCCAGCAGTCAGGGCAGGGATACCTATGGCTACACCTTC.

The chain employs TRBV19 and TRBJ1-6; D gene unclear. The CDR3 loop spans 13 amino acids. The germline V and J ends were trimmed by 1 base and 5 bases, with 3 bases remaining between them. Per germline, CDR1 LNHDA and CDR2 SQIVND (reference sequence). CDR3 sequence: CASSIADNSPLHF. The CDR3 coding sequence is TGTGCCAGTAGTATAGCAGATAATTCACCCCTCCACTTT.

This chain joins TRBV4-1 and TRBJ1-5; no definite D call. CDR1 MGHRA and CDR2 YSYEKL come from the germline V gene. The V gene lost 5 bases and the J gene lost 5 bases, with 10 bases spanning the gap. The CDR3 has 13 residues. In DNA, the CDR3 is TGCGCCAGCAGCAATCAGCGGGATCAGCCCCAGCATTTT. Translating gives CASSNQRDQPQHF.